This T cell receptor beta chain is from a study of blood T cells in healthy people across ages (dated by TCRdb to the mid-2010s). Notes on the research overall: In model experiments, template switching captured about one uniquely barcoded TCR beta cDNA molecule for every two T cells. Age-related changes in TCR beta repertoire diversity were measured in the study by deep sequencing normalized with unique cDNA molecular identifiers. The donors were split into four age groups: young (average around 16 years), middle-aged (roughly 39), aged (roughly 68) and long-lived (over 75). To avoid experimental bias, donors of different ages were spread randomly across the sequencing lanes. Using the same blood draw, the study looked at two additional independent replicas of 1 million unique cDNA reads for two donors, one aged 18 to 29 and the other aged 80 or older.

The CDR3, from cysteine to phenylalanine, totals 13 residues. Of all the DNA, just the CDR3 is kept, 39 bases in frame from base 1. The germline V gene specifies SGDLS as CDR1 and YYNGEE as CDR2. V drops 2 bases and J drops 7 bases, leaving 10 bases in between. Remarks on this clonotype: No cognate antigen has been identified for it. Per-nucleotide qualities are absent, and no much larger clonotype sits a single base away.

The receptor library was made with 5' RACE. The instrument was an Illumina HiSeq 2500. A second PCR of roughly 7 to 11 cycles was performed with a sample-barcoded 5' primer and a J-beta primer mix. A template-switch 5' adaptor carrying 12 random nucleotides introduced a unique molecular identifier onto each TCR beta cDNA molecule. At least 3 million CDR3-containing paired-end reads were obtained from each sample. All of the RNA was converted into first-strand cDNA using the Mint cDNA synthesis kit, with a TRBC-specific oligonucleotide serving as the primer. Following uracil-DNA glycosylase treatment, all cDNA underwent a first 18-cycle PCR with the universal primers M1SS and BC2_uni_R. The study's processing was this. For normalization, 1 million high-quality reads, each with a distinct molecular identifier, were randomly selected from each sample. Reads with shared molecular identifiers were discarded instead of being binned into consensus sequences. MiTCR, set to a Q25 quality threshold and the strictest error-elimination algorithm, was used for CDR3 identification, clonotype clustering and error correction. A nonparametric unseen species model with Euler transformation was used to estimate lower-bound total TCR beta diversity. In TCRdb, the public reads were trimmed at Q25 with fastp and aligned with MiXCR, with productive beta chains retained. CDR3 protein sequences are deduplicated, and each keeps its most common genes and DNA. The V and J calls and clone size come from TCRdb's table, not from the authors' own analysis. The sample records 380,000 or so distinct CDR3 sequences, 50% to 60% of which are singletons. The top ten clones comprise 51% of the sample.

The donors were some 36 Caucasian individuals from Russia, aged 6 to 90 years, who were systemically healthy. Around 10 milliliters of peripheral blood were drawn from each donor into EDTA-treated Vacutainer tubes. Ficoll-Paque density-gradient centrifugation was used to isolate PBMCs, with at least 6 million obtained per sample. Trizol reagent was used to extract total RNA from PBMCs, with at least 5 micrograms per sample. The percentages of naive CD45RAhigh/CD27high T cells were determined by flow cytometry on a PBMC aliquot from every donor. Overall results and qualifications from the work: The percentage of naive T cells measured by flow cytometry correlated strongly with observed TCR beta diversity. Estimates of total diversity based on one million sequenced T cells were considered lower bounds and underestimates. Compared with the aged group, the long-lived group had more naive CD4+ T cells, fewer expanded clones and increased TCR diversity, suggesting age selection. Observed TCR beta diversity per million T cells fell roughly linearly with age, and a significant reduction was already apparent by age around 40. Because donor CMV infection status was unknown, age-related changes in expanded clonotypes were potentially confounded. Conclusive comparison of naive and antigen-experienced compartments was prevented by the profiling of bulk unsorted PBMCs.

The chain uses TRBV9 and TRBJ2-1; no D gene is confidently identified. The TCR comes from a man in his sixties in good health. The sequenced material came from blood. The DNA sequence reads TGTGCCAGCAGCGTGGGCAGCCCAAATGAGCAGTTCTTC. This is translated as CASSVGSPNEQFF. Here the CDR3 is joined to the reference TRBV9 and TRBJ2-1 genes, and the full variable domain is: DSGVTQTPKHLITATGQRVTLRCSPRSGDLSVYWYQQSLDQGLQFLIQYYNGEERAKGNILERFSAQQFPDLHSELNLSSLELGDSALYFCASSVGSPNEQFFGPGTRLTVL.